Sequencing of this T cell receptor (beta chain) was carried out in a study of blood T cell repertoires in COVID-19 (dated by TCRdb to 2020 to 2021). With respect to the entire study: Samples covering the acute and convalescent phases of COVID-19 were provided by collaborators in the United States, Italy and Spain. A freely available public database, intended as a resource for researchers studying the immune response to SARS-CoV-2, is where the repertoires were released. HLA class I and class II types, where available, came from metadata supplied by the sample provider rather than from assay-based typing. The samples were drawn from two sources: the first 160 participants of the ongoing ImmuneRACE study, and 1,200 or so subjects contributed by 6 global collaborators. Nearly every sample came with metadata listing a de-identified subject ID, COVID-19 status, age in years and sex. The material from the prospective study consisted of cDNA or gDNA derived from T cells, B-cell-depleted T cells, or PBMCs. Subjects who had been exposed to COVID-19, were actively infected with it, or had recovered from it provided the deeply sampled blood TCRbeta repertoires that made up the dataset. On the study overall, not on this receptor specifically: How much clinical and demographic metadata was included differed by source and by participant, and the metadata was provided uncurated.

With respect to this clone: Which antigen it targets is not known. Per-nucleotide qualities are absent, and no much larger clonotype sits a single base away.

TCRbeta CDR3 regions were amplified from genomic DNA by means of the immunoSEQ Assay, a bias-controlled multiplex PCR. The authors processed their data as follows. The number of nucleated cells in each sample was estimated by amplification of reference gene primers within the assay. To quantify the absolute abundance of each unique TCRbeta CDR3 rearrangement, sequence reads were collapsed and filtered. Productive Simpson clonality was computed per sample as the square root of Simpson's diversity index over productive rearrangements. Sourced from immuneACCESS, this table was stored by TCRdb with only in-frame sequences that have V and J called. A share of the clones is absent; for the studies checked, an unresolved V gene accounts for under half, and the remainder has no known explanation. V and J calls plus clone size are reproduced from that table; the DNA served to infer D and trimming. This sample holds approximately 150,000 clones; roughly 87% were observed only once. Jointly, the top ten make up around 4% of the sample.

Samples from volunteer blood donors who had recovered from COVID-19 were contributed by a second Seattle source. Each collaborating institution followed its own protocols to collect whole blood in K2EDTA tubes. For TCRbeta analysis, collaborators shipped samples as frozen whole blood, isolated PBMCs, or DNA extracted from either of those sample types. This TCR was recovered from a woman in her sixties or seventies who had recovered from COVID-19. The sequencing sample was made of peripheral blood.

The nucleotide sequence is given as TGTGCCAGCAGCCTCGCTGGTGGCAGGGTCGGCAATCAGCCCCAGCATTTT. This yields the protein CASSLAGGRVGNQPQHF. The V gene is TRBV7-8 and the J gene is TRBJ1-5; 5 matching bases give a weak D call of TRBD1. Taken from cysteine to phenylalanine, the CDR3 has 17 residues. Only the CDR3 part of the read is kept: 51 bases, read in frame from the first base. V drops 5 bases and J drops 2 bases, leaving 19 bases in between. CDR1 and CDR2 were assigned from the germline V gene as SGHVS and FQNEAQ.